This T cell receptor beta chain was sequenced during a study of beta chain features in type 1 diabetes. TCRB transcripts that were expressed got sequenced, as all of the isolated RNA had been reverse transcribed. Measured with immunoSEQ multiplex PCR; TCRdb has only the in-frame clones, and not every one. This sample carries 200,000 to 250,000 clones, roughly 10% of them seen once, and the ten largest clones take 1% to 1.5%. V was pared by 6 bases and J by 0 bases, with 10 bases of the junction left unmatched. Germline V lookup: CDR1 SGHTA, CDR2 FQGNSA. The CDR3 length is 17 residues. Findings of the study overall: In type 1 diabetes patients, VDJ junctions had fewer insertions; deletions at these junctions were more frequent.

This clone has a handful of counts. No antigen is known for it. Specimen: central memory CD4+ T cells from blood. The receptor was isolated from a man aged 18 to 30 in good health. The rearrangement joins TRBV7-2 to TRBJ2-2; 7 nucleotides match TRBD2. CDR3 in DNA: TGTGCCAGCAGTTCTCCCGTAGCGGGCGCGAACACCGGGGAGCTGTTTTTT. As protein: CASSSPVAGANTGELFF. Full variable domain (outside the CDR3, taken from reference TRBV7-2 and TRBJ2-2): GAGVSQSPSNKVTEKGKDVELRCDPISGHTALYWYRQSLGQGLEFLIYFQGNSAPDKSGLPSDRFSAERTGGSVSTLTIQRTQQEDSAVYLCASSSPVAGANTGELFFGEGSRLTVL.